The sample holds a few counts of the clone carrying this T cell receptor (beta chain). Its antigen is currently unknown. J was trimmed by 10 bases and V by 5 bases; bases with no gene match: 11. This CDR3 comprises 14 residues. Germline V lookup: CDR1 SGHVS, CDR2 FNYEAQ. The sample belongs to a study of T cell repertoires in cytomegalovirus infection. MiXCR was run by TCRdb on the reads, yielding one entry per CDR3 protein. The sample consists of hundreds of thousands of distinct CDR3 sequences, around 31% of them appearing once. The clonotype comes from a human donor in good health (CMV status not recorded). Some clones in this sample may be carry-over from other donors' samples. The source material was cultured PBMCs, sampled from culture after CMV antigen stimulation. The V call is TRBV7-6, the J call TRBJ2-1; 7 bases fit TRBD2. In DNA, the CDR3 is TGTGCCAGCAGCGACCCCCTTCGGCGGGGGGAGCAGTTCTTC. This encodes CASSDPLRRGEQFF.